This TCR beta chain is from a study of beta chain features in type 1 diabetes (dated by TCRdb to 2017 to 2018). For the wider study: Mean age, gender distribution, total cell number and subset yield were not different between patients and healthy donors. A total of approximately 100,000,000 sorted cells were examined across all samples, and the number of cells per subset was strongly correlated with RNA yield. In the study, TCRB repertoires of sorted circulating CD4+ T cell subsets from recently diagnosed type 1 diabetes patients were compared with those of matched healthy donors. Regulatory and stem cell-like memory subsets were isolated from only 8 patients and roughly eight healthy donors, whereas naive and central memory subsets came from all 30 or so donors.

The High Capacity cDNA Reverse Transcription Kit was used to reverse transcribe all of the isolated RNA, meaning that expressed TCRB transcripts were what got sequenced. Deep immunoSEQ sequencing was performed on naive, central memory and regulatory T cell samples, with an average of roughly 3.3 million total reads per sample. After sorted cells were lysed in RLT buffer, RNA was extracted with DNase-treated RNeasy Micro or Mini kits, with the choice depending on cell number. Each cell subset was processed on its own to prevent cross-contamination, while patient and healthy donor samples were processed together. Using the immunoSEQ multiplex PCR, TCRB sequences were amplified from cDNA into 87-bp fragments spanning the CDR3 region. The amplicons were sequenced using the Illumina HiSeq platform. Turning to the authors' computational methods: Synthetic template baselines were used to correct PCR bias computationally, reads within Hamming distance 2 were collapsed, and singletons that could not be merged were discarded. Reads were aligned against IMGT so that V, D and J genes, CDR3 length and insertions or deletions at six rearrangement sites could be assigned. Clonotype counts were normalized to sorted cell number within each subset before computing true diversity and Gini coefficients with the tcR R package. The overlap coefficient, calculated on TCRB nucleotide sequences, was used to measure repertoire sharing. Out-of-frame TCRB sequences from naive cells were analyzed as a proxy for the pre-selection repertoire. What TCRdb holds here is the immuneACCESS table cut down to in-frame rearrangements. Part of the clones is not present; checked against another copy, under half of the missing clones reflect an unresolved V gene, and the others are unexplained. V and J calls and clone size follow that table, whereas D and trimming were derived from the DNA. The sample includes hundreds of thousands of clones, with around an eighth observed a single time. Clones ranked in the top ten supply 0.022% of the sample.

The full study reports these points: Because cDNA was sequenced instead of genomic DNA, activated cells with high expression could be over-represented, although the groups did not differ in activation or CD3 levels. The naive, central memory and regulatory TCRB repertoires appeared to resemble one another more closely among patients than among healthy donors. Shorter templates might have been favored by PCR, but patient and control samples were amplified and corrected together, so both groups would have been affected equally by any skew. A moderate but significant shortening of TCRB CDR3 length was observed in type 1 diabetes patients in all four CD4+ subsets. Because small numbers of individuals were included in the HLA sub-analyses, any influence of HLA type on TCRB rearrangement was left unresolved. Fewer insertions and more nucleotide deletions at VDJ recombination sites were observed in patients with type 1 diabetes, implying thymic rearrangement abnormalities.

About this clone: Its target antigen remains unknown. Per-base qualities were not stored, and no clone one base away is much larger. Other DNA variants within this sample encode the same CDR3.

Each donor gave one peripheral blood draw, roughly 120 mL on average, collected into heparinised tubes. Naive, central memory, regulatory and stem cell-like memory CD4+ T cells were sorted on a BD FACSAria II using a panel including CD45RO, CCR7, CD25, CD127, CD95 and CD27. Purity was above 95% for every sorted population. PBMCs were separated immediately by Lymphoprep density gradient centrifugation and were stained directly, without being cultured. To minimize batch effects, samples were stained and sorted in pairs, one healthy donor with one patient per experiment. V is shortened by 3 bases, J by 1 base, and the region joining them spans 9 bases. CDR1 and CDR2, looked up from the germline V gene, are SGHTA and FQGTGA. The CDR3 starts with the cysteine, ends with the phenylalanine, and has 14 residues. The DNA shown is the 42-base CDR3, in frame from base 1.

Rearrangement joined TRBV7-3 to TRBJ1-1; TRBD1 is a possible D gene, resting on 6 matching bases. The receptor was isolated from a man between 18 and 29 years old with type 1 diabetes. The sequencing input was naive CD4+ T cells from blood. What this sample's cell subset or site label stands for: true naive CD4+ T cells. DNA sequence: TGTGCCAGCAGCTTGGACAGTGGGAACACTGAAGCTTTCTTT. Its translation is CASSLDSGNTEAFF. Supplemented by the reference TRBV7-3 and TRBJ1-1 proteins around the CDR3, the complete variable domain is GAGVSQTPSNKVTEKGKYVELRCDPISGHTALYWYRQSLGQGPEFLIYFQGTGAADDSGLPNDRFFAVRPEGSVSTLKIQRTERGDSAVYLCASSLDSGNTEAFFGQGTRLTVV.